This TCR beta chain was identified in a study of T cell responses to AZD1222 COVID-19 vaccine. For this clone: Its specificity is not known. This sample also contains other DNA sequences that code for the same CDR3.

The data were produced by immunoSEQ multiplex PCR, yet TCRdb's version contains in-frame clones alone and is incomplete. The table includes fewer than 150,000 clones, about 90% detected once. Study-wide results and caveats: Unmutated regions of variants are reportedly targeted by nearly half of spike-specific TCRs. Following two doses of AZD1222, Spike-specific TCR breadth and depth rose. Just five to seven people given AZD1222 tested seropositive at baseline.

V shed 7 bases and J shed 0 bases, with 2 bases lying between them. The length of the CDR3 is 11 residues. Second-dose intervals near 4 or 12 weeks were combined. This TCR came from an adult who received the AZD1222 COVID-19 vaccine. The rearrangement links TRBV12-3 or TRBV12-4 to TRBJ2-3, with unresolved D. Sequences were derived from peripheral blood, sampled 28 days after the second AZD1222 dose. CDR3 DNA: TGTGCCAGCACCAGCACAGATACGCAGTATTTT. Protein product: CASTSTDTQYF.